One sample yielded the 18 T cell receptor beta chains listed below, sequenced in a study of B cell selection in AIRE deficiency. TCRdb's table, derived via immunoSEQ multiplex PCR, lists solely in-frame clones and lacks some. The sample carries 15,000 to 20,000 clones, roughly 91% recorded once. Sorted regulatory T cells were CD4-positive, CD25-high and CD127-low or negative. The sequencing input was CD4+CD25+ Tregs sorted from PBMCs. The source is a human donor in good health.

The chain couples TRBV30 to TRBJ1-5, with a weak D call TRBD1 (6 bases). With 4 bases removed from V and 5 bases from J, the gap between germline ends came to 27 bases. The germline V gene encodes CDR1 GTSNPN and CDR2 SVGIG (reference sequence). CDR3 length: 18 amino acids. The CDR3 bases are TGTGCCTGGAATACCCACCATCGACAGGTTCATGGGGATCAGCCCCAGCATTTT. Protein product: CAWNTHHRQVHGDQPQHF. Full variable domain (rest looked up from reference TRBV30 and TRBJ1-5): SQTIHQWPATLVQPVGSPLSLECTVEGTSNPNLYWYRQAAGRGLQLLFYSVGIGQISSEVPQNLSASRPQDRQFILSSKKLLLSDSGFYLCAWNTHHRQVHGDQPQHFGDGTRLSIL.

The genes are TRBV6-6 and TRBJ2-1; 10 nucleotides match TRBD2. V was pared by 4 bases and J by 3 bases, with 3 bases of the junction left unmatched. Germline lookup yields CDR1 MNHNY and CDR2 SVGAGI (reference sequence). The CDR3 runs to 15 residues. CDR3: CASSSSGGFYNEQFF. The CDR3 DNA follows: TGTGCCAGCAGTTCTAGCGGGGGCTTCTACAATGAGCAGTTCTTC.

V and J are TRBV28 and TRBJ2-1; 8 nucleotides align to TRBD2. The CDR3 has 13 residues. Trimming cost V 7 bases and J 15 bases; bases outside gene matches: 14. Germline-derived CDR1 and CDR2 are MDHEN and SYDVKM. The CDR3 nucleotides read TGTGCCAGCATACAACCCGCGGGAGGTTCCCCGTTCTTC. Protein product: CASIQPAGGSPFF.

The chain recombines TRBV19 with TRBJ2-7, with D perhaps matching TRBD1 (5 bases). Trimming pared 5 bases from V and 0 bases from J, leaving 11 bases between. The CDR3 spans 14 residues. Germline CDR1 LNHDA, CDR2 SQIVND (reference sequence). The CDR3 nucleotides read TGTGCCAGTAGTTCCGACAGCAACTCCTACGAGCAGTACTTC. This gives the protein CASSSDSNSYEQYF. The variable domain in full, completed from reference TRBV19 and TRBJ2-7, reads DGGITQSPKYLFRKEGQNVTLSCEQNLNHDAMYWYRQDPGQGLRLIYYSQIVNDFQKGDIAEGYSVSREKKESFPLTVTSAQKNPTAFYLCASSSDSNSYEQYFGPGTRLTVT.

The CDR3 DNA reads TGTGCCAGCCTCTACCGTAGTCGAAAGACCTATGGCTACACCTTC. Amino acid sequence: CASLYRSRKTYGYTF. V gene TRBV5-6 combines with J gene TRBJ1-2; no definite D call. The CDR3 consists of 15 residues. Germline loops: CDR1 SGHDT, CDR2 YYEEEE. V was cut by 7 bases and J by 4 bases, with 20 bases left in between.

This clone is a singleton in its sample. V and J are TRBV28 and TRBJ1-1; maybe TRBD1 (5 bases). Trimming took 1 base from V and 1 from J, leaving 16 bases between them. The CDR3 runs 17 residues. Germline lookup yields CDR1 MDHEN and CDR2 SYDVKM. CDR3 in amino acids: CASSLFGGKRGNTEAFF. The CDR3, as DNA: TGTGCCAGCAGTTTATTCGGGGGGAAGCGTGGGAACACTGAAGCTTTCTTT. The entire variable domain, with the rest obtained from reference TRBV28 and TRBJ1-1, is as follows: DVKVTQSSRYLVKRTGEKVFLECVQDMDHENMFWYRQDPGLGLRLIYFSYDVKMKEKGDIPEGYSVSREKKERFSLILESASTNQTSMYLCASSLFGGKRGNTEAFFGQGTRLTVV.

The rearrangement links TRBV5-4 to TRBJ2-1, with TRBD2 as a possible D gene (5 bases). There are 13 residues in the CDR3. CDR1 is SGHNT, CDR2 YYREEE, per germline (reference sequence). V was clipped by 0 bases and J by 10 bases, with 11 bases between them. CDR3 loop: CASSLDSPGEQFF. Here the CDR3 DNA reads TGTGCCAGCAGCTTGGACTCCCCGGGGGAGCAGTTCTTC.

A single count supports this clone. The rearrangement links TRBV7-8 to TRBJ2-7, with D possibly matching TRBD1 (6 bases). Germline V gives CDR1 SGHVS, CDR2 FQNEAQ. The CDR3 loop spans 14 amino acids. The V end lost 8 bases, the J end lost 3 bases, and 17 bases lay between the germline ends. The CDR3 DNA reads TGTGCCAGCGGCCGGACAGCCTTTAACTACGAGCAGTACTTC. Protein: CASGRTAFNYEQYF.

CDR3 coding DNA: TGTGCCACTTATAGCGGGGGTCAAGAGACCCAGTACTTC. This translates into CATYSGGQETQYF. The gene calls are TRBV2 and TRBJ2-5, with TRBD2 matching over 9 bases. This CDR3 is built from 13 residues. Germline V gives CDR1 SNHLY, CDR2 FYNNEI. V lost 10 bases to trimming and J lost 2 bases; unmatched junction nucleotides: 5.

This chain links TRBV29-1 with TRBJ2-3; D is unclear. The germline gives CDR1 SQVTM, CDR2 ANQGSEA. Trimming shortened V by 4 bases and J by 2 bases, and 7 bases separated the two germline ends. This CDR3 contains 12 residues. This CDR3 is CSVGRDTDTQYF. The CDR3 nucleotides are TGCAGCGTTGGAAGGGACACAGATACGCAGTATTTT.

This clone was detected once. V usage is TRBV5-8 and J usage is TRBJ2-5; a weak D match, TRBD1 (5 bases). The CDR3 is 16 amino acids. Germline values: CDR1 SGHTS, CDR2 YDEGEE. V gave up 0 bases and J gave up 1 base, with 13 bases separating them. CDR3 loop: CASSLVATGVQETQYF. CDR3 bases: TGTGCCAGCAGCTTGGTGGCAACAGGTGTCCAAGAGACCCAGTACTTC.

The genes are TRBV5-1 and TRBJ2-2, with D possibly TRBD2 on 5 matching bases. The CDR3 has 16 amino acids. Germline V gene sequence: CDR1 SGHRS, CDR2 YFSETQ. Trimming pared 3 bases from V and 6 bases from J, leaving 18 bases between. The CDR3 loop is CASSSLRGSYPGELFF. In DNA, the CDR3 is TGCGCCAGCAGCTCCCTACGGGGTAGTTATCCCGGGGAGCTGTTTTTT.

The chain employs TRBV27 and TRBJ1-1, with no clear D. The ends were cut back, 2 bases at V and 0 bases at J, with 19 bases in the middle. Germline assignment: CDR1 MNHEY and CDR2 SMNVEV (reference sequence). The CDR3 has 18 residues. The CDR3 sequence is CASSLMRVRRFLNTEAFF. The CDR3 bases are TGTGCCAGCAGTTTAATGAGAGTTAGGAGGTTTTTGAACACTGAAGCTTTCTTT.

The rearrangement links TRBV7-3 to TRBJ1-3; D is unclear. Per germline, CDR1 SGHTA and CDR2 FQGTGA. The CDR3 is 14 residues long. V gave up 2 bases and J gave up 0 bases, with 5 bases separating them. CDR3 in DNA: TGTGCCAGCAGCTTAGCAGACTCTGGAAACACCATATATTTT. Its protein product is CASSLADSGNTIYF.

The chain carries TRBV28 and TRBJ1-1; a weak D match, TRBD1 (5 bases). CDR1 and CDR2 (germline): MDHEN, SYDVKM. CDR3 length: 14 amino acids. Between the trimmed V and J ends, which lost 5 bases and 2 bases, there was a span of 12 bases. For the CDR3, the DNA is TGTGCCAGCAGTATCCCGGGACTTAACACTGAAGCTTTCTTT. Translating it yields CASSIPGLNTEAFF.

This clone was seen once. CDR3 nucleotide sequence: TGTGCCAGCAGCTCCGGGGGGGATACGCAGTATTTT. Residues: CASSSGGDTQYF. The genes are TRBV11-2 and TRBJ2-3; TRBD2 aligns across 7 bases. CDR1 is SGHAT, CDR2 FQNNGV, per germline. The trim removed 4 bases at V and 6 bases at J, leaving 1 base unmatched. This CDR3 is built from 12 residues.

This clone was seen only once. This chain connects TRBV19 to TRBJ1-5; 7 bases match TRBD1. The CDR3 sequence is 19 residues long. Trimming at V came to 3 bases and at J to 2 bases, leaving 16 bases not matched to a gene. Germline CDR1 reads LNHDA; CDR2 reads SQIVND (reference sequence). CDR3 nucleotides: TGTGCCAGTAGTATGGGGTCGGGACAGAAGATCAGAGGCAATCAGCCCCAGCATTTT. Its protein is CASSMGSGQKIRGNQPQHF.

In DNA, the CDR3 is TGCGCCAGCAGCCAATTCACAGGGGGACATAGTGGCACTGAAGCTTTCTTT. Amino acid sequence: CASSQFTGGHSGTEAFF. The chain recombines TRBV4-1 with TRBJ1-1, with TRBD1 matching 8 bases. With V trimmed by 2 bases and J by 4 bases, 12 bases remained unmatched. This CDR3 contains 17 residues. Per germline, CDR1 MGHRA and CDR2 YSYEKL.